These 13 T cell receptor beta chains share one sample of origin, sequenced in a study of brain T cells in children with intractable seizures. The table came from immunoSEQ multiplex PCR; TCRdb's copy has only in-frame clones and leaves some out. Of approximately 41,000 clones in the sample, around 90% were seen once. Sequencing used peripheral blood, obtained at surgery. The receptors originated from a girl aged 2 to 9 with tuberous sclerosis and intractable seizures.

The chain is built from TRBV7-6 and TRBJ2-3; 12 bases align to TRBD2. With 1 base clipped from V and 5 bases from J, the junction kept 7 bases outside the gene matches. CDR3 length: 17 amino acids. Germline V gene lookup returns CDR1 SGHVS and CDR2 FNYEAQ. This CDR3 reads CASSLGYLAGGQDTQYF. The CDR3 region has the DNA TGTGCCAGCAGCTTAGGTTACCTAGCGGGGGGGCAAGATACGCAGTATTTT.

CDR3 residues: CATRERGGTEAFF. In DNA form, the CDR3 reads TGTGCCACCAGGGAGAGGGGGGGGACTGAAGCTTTCTTT. The V call is TRBV24-1, the J call TRBJ1-1, with D possibly TRBD1 on 6 matching bases. The germline V gene encodes CDR1 KGHDR and CDR2 SFDVKD. This CDR3 is built from 13 residues. The V and J ends lost 7 bases and 5 bases respectively, with 13 bases between them.

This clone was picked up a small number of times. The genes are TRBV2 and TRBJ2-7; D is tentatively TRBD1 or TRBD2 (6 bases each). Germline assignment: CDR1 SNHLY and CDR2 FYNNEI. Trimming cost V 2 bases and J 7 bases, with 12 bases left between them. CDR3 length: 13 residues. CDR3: CASSESGAGEQYF. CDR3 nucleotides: TGTGCCAGCAGTGAATCGGGGGCGGGGGAGCAGTACTTC.

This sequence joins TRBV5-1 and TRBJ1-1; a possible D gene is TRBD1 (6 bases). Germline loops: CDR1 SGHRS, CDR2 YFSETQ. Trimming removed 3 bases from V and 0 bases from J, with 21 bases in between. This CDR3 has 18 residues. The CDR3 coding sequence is TGCGCCAGCAGCTCATACCTCCGGGGGGCTCTACTGAACACTGAAGCTTTCTTT. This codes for CASSSYLRGALLNTEAFF.

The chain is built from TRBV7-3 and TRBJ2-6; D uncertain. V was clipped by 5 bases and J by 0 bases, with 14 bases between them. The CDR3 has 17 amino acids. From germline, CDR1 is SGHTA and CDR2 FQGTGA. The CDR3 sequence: CASSHRPRNSGANVLTF. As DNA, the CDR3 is TGTGCCAGCAGCCATAGACCCAGAAACTCTGGGGCCAACGTCCTGACTTTC. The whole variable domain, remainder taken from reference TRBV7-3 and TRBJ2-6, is GAGVSQTPSNKVTEKGKYVELRCDPISGHTALYWYRQSLGQGPEFLIYFQGTGAADDSGLPNDRFFAVRPEGSVSTLKIQRTERGDSAVYLCASSHRPRNSGANVLTFGAGSRLTVL.

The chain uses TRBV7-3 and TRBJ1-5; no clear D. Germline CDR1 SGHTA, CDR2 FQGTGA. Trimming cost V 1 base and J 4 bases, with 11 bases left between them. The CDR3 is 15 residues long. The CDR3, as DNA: TGTGCCAGCAGCTTAAAGTCGGTCTCAAATCAGCCCCAGCATTTT. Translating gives CASSLKSVSNQPQHF. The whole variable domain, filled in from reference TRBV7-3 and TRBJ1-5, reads GAGVSQTPSNKVTEKGKYVELRCDPISGHTALYWYRQSLGQGPEFLIYFQGTGAADDSGLPNDRFFAVRPEGSVSTLKIQRTERGDSAVYLCASSLKSVSNQPQHFGDGTRLSIL.

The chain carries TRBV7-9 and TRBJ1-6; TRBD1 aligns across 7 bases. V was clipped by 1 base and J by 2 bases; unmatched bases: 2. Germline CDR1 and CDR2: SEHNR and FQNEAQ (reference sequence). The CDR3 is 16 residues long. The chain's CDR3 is CASSLDRGPYNSPLHF. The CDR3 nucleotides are TGTGCCAGCAGCTTAGACAGGGGCCCCTATAATTCACCCCTCCACTTT.

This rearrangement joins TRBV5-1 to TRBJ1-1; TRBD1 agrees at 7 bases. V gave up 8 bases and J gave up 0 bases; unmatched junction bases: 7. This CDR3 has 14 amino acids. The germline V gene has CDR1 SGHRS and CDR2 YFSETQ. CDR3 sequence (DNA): TGCGCCAGTAACCGGGGACAGATGAACACTGAAGCTTTCTTT. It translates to CASNRGQMNTEAFF.

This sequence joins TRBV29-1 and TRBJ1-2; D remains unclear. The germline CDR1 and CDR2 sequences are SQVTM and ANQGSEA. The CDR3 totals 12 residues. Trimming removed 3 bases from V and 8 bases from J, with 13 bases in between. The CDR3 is CSVEGSSGGYTF. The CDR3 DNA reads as TGCAGCGTTGAGGGCTCCTCGGGGGGCTACACCTTC.

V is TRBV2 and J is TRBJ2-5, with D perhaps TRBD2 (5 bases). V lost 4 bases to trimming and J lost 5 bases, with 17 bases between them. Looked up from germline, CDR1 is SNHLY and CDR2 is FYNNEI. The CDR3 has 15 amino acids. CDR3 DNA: TGTGCCAGCAGTGGGCTAGCAGGCGAGTGGGAGACCCAGTACTTC. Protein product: CASSGLAGEWETQYF.

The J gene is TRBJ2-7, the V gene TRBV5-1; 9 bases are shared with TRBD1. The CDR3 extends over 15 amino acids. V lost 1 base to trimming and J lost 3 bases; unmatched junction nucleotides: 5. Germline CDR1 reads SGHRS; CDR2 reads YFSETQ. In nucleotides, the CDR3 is TGCGCCAGCAGCTTGCGGGGACAGGGAGACTACGAGCAGTACTTC. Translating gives CASSLRGQGDYEQYF.

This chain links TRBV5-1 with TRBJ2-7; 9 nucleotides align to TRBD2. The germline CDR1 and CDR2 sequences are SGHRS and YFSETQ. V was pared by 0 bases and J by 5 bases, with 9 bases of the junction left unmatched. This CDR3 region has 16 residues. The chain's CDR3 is CASSLGSGGPSDEQYF. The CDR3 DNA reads TGCGCCAGCAGCTTGGGGAGCGGGGGGCCGTCGGACGAGCAGTACTTC.

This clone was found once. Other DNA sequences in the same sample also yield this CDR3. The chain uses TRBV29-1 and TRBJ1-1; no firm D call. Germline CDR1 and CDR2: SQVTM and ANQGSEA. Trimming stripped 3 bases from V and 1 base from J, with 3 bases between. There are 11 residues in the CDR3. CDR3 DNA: TGCAGCGTTGAGGGGAACACTGAAGCTTTCTTT. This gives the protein CSVEGNTEAFF.